This T cell receptor (beta chain) was documented in a study of T-cell reconstitution after alpha-beta-depleted transplantation in children listed by TCRdb under 2016. About the study as a whole: T-cell immune reconstitution after TCRalphabeta/CD19-depleted allogeneic hematopoietic cell transplantation in children was quantitatively tracked in the study by means of TCR repertoire profiling.

Library preparation used PCR. The instrument was an Illumina HiSeq 2500. Molecular barcoding was employed in the preparation of TCR libraries, with unique molecular identifiers being used to normalize TCRbeta repertoire quantification. TCRdb reanalyzed the raw reads on its own, using fastp at Q25 for trimming and MiXCR for clone calling, and kept in-frame beta chains. Every distinct CDR3 protein forms one entry, paired with its most common genes and DNA. The sample table shows around 370,000 distinct CDR3 sequences, and approximately 10% are seen once. Roughly 2.5% of the sample lies in the top ten. From the germline V gene, CDR1 is MDHEN and CDR2 is SYDVKM. V lost 7 bases and J lost 3 bases; the stretch between them is 13 bases long. Inclusive of the bounding cysteine and phenylalanine, the CDR3 is 13 residues long. The retained sequence is limited to the CDR3, 39 bases, with the frame set at the first base.

This clonotype appeared many times. What antigen it recognizes has not been identified. No quality values exist for individual bases; no much larger clone is one base distant. Material: PBMCs from the stem cell graft donor, obtained from the stem cell graft. This receptor chain uses TRBV28 and TRBJ2-7; a confident D gene designation cannot be given. This sequence was found in a human donor who donated a stem cell graft to a child with acute lymphoblastic leukemia. The bases read TGTGCCAGCACAAGCGTGTGGGACTACGAGCAGTACTTC. This codes for CASTSVWDYEQYF.